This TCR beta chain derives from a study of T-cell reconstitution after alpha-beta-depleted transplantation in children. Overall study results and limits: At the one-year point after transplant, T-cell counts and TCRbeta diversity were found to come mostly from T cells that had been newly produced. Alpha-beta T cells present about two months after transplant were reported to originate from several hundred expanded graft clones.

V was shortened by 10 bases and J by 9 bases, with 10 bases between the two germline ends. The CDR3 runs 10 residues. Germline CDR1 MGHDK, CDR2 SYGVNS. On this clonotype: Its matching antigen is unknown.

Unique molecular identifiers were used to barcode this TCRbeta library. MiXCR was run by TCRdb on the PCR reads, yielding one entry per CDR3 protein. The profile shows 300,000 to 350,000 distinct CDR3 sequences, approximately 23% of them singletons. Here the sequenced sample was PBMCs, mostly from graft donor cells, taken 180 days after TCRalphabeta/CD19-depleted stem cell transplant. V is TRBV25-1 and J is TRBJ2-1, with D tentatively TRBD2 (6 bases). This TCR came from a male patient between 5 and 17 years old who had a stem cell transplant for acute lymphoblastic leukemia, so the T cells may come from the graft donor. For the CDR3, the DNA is TGTGCCACAGGAGCGGGTGAGCAGTTCTTC. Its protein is CATGAGEQFF.